The clone carrying this TCR beta chain was seen more than once but under ten times. Its antigen remains unknown. This specimen comes from a study of beta chain features in type 1 diabetes. The CDR3 contains 15 residues. V shed 5 bases, J shed 1 base, and the junction held 9 bases outside the gene matches. The germline V gene has CDR1 SQVTM and CDR2 ANQGSEA. Study-wide results and caveats: Compared with healthy donors, patients appeared to share more similar naive, central memory and regulatory TCRB repertoires. Type 1 diabetes patients had TCRB CDR3s that were shorter (moderately but significantly so) in all four CD4+ subsets.

The sequenced template was cDNA made from the entire isolated RNA. Here immunoSEQ multiplex PCR was the method, and the copy in TCRdb shows in-frame clones only, minus some. Among about 740,000 clones listed, about an eighth were seen once. Sorting based on CD45RO/CCR7/CD25/CD127/CD95/CD27 separated CD4+ naive, central memory, regulatory and stem cell-like memory cells. The sample comprised naive CD4+ T cells from blood. V usage is TRBV29-1 and J usage is TRBJ1-1; 8 positions agree with TRBD1. This sequence originates from a man between 18 and 35 years old with type 1 diabetes. CDR3 residues: CSVLRTGRANTEAFF. The CDR3, as DNA: TGCAGCGTTCTCCGGACAGGGAGGGCGAACACTGAAGCTTTCTTT.